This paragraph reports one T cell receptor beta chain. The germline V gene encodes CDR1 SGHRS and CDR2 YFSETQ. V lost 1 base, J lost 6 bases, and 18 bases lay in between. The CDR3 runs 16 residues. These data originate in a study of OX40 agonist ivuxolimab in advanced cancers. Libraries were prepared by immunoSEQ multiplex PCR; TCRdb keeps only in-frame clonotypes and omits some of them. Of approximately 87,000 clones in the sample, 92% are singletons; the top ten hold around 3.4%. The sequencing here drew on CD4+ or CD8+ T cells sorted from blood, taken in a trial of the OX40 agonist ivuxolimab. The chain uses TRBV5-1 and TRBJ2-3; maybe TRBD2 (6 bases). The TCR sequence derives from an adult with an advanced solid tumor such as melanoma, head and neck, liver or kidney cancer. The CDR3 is CASSLFSSGRGDTQYF. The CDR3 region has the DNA TGCGCCAGCAGCTTGTTTTCCAGCGGGCGTGGCGATACGCAGTATTTT.